Following are 2 T cell receptor beta chains from one sample sequenced in a study of cytomegalovirus exposure and HLA in healthy donors. Researchers ran the PCR with 60 Vbeta and 13 Jbeta primers. The table came from immunoSEQ multiplex PCR; TCRdb's copy has only in-frame clones and leaves some out. In the table there are 90,000 or so clones, roughly four fifths of which are singletons. The sequencing input was PBMCs. These receptors were collected from a man aged 30 to 39 in good health and CMV-seropositive.

The V and J genes are TRBV5-1 and TRBJ2-1, with 11 positions matching TRBD2. CDR1 SGHRS and CDR2 YFSETQ come from the germline V gene. The CDR3 loop spans 15 amino acids. V shed 2 bases and J 6 bases; nucleotides not matched to a gene: 4. The CDR3 bases are TGCGCCAGCAGCTTACTAGCGGGAGTAGTCAATGAGCAGTTCTTC. This gives the protein CASSLLAGVVNEQFF.

This clone turned up a few times. The chain combines TRBV5-8 with TRBJ2-5; D not resolved. CDR3 length equals 12 residues. The ends were cut back, 1 base at V and 4 bases at J, with 5 bases in the middle. Per the germline V gene, CDR1 is SGHTS and CDR2 is YDEGEE. CDR3 loop: CASSLSGETQYF. CDR3 DNA: TGTGCCAGCAGCTTGTCGGGAGAGACCCAGTACTTC.